This T cell receptor (beta chain) was captured by sequencing in a study of blood T cell repertoires in COVID-19. Study context: Specimens from acute and convalescent COVID-19 originated in the United States, Italy and Spain. The cDNA or gDNA used as material had been derived from T cells, B-cell-depleted T cells, or PBMCs.

Only in-frame clones appear in the TCRdb table, and some are missing; sequencing was by immunoSEQ multiplex PCR. The table shows tens of thousands of clones, with 70% to 85% occurring only once. In germline, CDR1 is MGHRA, CDR2 YSYEKL. V was cut by 1 base and J by 10 bases, with 23 bases left in between. This CDR3 is built from 17 residues. Sequencing was done on a sample of peripheral blood. This chain joins TRBV4-1 and TRBJ1-5, with TRBD1 as a possible D gene (6 bases). The receptor's source is a man in his sixties with acute or convalescent COVID-19. CDR3 sequence: CASSQGAQGSGNPPQHF. CDR3 sequence (DNA): TGCGCCAGCAGCCAAGGCGCCCAGGGGTCGGGCAATCCCCCCCAGCATTTT.